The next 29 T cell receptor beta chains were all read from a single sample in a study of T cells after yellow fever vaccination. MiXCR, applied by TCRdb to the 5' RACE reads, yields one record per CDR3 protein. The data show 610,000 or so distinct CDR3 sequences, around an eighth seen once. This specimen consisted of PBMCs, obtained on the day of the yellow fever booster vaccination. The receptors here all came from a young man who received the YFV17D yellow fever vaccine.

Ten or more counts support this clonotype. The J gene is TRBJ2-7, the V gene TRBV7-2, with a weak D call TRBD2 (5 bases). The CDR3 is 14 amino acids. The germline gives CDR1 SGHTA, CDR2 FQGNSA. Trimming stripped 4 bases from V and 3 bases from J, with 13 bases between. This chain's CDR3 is CASSYGPGNYEQYF. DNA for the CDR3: TGTGCCAGCAGCTATGGACCCGGGAACTACGAGCAGTACTTC.

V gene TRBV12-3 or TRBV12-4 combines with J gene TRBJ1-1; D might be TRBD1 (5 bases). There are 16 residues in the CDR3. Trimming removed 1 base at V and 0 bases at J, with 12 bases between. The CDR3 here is CASSLGQGRMNTEAFF. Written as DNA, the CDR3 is TGTGCCAGCAGTTTAGGGCAGGGACGTATGAACACTGAAGCTTTCTTT.

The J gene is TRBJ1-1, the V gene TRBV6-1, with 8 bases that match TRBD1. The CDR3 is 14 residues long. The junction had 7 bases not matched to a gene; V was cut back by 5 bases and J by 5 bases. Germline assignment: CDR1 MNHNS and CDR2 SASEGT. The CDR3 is CASSRQGIGTEAFF. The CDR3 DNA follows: TGTGCCAGCAGTAGACAGGGGATCGGGACTGAAGCTTTCTTT.

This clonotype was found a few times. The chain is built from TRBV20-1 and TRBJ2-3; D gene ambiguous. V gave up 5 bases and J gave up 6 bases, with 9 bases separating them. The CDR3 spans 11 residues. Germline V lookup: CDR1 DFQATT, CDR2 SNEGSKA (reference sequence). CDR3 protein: CSAYPGDTQYF. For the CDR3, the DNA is TGCAGTGCTTACCCTGGGGATACGCAGTATTTT.

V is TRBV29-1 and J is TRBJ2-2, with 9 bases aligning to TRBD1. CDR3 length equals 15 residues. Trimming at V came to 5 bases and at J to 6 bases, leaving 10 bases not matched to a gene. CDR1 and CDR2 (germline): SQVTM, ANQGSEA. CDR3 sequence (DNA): TGCAGCGTTTTTCTGAACAGGGGGCCGGCCGGGGAGCTGTTTTTT. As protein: CSVFLNRGPAGELFF.

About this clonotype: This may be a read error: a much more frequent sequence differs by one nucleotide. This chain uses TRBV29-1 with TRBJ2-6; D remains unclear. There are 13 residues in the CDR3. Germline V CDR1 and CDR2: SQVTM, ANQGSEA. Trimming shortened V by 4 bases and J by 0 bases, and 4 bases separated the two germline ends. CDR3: CSVGDSGANVLTF. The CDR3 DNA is TGCAGCGTTGGGGACTCTGGGGCCAACGTCCTGACTTTC.

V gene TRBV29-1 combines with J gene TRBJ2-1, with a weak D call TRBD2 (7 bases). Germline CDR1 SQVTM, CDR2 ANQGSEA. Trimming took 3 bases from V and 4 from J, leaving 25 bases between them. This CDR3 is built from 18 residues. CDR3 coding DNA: TGCAGCGTTGAGAGGGGGACGTCCTCCGGGGGGCATTACAATGAGCAGTTCTTC. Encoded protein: CSVERGTSSGGHYNEQFF.

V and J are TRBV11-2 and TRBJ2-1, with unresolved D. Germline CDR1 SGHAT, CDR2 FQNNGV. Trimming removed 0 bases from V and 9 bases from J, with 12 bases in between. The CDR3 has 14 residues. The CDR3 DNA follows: TGTGCCAGCAGCTTAGAGAGGTTAACGGGTGAGCAGTTCTTC. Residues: CASSLERLTGEQFF.

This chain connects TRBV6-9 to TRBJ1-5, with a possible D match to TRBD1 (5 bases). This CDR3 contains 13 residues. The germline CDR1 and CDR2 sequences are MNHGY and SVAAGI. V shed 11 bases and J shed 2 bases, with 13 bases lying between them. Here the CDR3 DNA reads TGTGCCCTCGCCGTGGGGCGCAATCAGCCCCAGCATTTT. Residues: CALAVGRNQPQHF.

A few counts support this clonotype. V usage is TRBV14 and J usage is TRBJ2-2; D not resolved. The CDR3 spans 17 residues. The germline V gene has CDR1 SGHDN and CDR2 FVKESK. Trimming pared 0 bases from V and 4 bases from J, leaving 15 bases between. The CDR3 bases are TGTGCCAGCAGCCAAGACGAGAGACGAGGATTCACCGGGGAGCTGTTTTTT. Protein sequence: CASSQDERRGFTGELFF.

The DNA for the CDR3 is TGTGCCAGCAGTTACCCCCAGGGCGGGGGCGAGTCGAACACTGAAGCTTTCTTT. Translation: CASSYPQGGGESNTEAFF. V usage is TRBV6-2 or TRBV6-3 and J usage is TRBJ1-1, with D possibly being TRBD1 (6 bases). Germline V gene data show CDR1 as MNHEY and CDR2 as SVGEGT. V was shortened by 2 bases and J by 1 base, with 20 bases between the two germline ends. The CDR3 runs to 18 residues.

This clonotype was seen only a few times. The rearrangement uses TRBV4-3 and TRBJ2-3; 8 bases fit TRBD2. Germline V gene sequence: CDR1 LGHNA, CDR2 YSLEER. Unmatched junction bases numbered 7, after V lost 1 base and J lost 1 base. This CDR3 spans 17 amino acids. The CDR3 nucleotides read TGCGCCAGCAGCCAAGCGGGGACTAGAGACCGCACAGATACGCAGTATTTT. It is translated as CASSQAGTRDRTDTQYF.

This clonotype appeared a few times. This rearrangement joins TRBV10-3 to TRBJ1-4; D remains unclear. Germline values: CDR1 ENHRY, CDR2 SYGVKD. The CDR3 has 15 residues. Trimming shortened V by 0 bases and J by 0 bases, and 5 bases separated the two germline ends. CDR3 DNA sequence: TGTGCCATCAGTGAGTCACCTGCAACTAATGAAAAACTGTTTTTT. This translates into CAISESPATNEKLFF.

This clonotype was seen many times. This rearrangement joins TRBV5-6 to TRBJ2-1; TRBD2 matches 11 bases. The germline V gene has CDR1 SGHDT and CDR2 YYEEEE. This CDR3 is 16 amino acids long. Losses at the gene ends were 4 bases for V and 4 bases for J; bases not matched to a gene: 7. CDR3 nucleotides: TGTGCCAGCAGCCCTCCGGGACTAGCGGTTTACAATGAGCAGTTCTTC. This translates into CASSPPGLAVYNEQFF.

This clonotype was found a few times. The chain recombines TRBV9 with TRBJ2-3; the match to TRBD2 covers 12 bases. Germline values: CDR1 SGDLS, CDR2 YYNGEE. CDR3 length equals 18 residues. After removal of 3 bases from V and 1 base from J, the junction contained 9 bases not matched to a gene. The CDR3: CASSAPSGREPRTDTQYF. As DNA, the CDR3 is TGTGCCAGCAGCGCCCCTAGCGGGAGGGAACCCCGCACAGATACGCAGTATTTT.

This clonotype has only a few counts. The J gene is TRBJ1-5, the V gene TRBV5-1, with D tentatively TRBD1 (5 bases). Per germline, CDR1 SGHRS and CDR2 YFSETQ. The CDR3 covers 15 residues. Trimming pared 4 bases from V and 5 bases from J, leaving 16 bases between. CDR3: CASSPVTGSHQPQHF. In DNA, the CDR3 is TGCGCCAGCAGCCCGGTTACAGGATCCCATCAGCCCCAGCATTTT.

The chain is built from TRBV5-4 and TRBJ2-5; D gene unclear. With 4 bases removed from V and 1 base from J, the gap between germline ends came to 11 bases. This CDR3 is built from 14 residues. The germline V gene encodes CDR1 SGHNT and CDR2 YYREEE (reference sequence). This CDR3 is CASSPRAGQETQYF. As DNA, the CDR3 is TGTGCCAGCAGCCCCAGAGCCGGCCAAGAGACCCAGTACTTC. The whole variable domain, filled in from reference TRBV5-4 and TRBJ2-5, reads ETGVTQSPTHLIKTRGQQVTLRCSSQSGHNTVSWYQQALGQGPQFIFQYYREEENGRGNFPPRFSGLQFPNYSSELNVNALELDDSALYLCASSPRAGQETQYFGPGTRLLVL.

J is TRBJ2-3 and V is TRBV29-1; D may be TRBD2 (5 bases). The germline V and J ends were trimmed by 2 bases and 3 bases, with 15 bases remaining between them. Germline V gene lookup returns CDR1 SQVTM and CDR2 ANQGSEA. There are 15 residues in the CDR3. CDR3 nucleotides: TGCAGCGTTGAACAAGCCGGGGTCGGGACAGATACGCAGTATTTT. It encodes CSVEQAGVGTDTQYF.

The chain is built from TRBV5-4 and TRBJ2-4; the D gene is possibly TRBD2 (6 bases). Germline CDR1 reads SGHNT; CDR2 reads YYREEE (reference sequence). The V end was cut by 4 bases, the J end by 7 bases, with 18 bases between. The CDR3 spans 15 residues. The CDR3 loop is CASSLPSDRTNIQYF. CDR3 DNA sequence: TGTGCCAGCAGCCTCCCTAGCGACCGAACTAACATTCAGTACTTC.

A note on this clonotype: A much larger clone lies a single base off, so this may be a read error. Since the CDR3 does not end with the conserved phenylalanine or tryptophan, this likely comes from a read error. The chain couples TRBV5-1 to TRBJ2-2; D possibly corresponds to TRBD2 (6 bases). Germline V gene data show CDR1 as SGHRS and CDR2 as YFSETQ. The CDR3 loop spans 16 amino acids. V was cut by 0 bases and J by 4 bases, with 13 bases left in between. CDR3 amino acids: CASSLGPLGGTGELFS. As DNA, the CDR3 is TGCGCCAGCAGCTTGGGCCCCCTGGGGGGCACCGGGGAGCTGTTTTCT.

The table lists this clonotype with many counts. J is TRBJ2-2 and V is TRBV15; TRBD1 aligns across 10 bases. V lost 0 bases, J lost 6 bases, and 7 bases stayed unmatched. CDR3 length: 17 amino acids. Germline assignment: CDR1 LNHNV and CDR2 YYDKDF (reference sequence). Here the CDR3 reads CATSRDRDRGGPGELFF. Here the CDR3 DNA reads TGTGCCACCAGCAGAGACCGGGACAGGGGAGGACCCGGGGAGCTGTTTTTT.

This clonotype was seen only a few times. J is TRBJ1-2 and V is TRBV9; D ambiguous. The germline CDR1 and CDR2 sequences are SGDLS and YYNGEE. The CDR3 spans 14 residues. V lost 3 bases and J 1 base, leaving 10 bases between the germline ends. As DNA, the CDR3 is TGTGCCAGCAGCGATGCCGGTAATAACTATGGCTACACCTTC. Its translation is CASSDAGNNYGYTF. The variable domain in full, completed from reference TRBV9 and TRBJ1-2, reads DSGVTQTPKHLITATGQRVTLRCSPRSGDLSVYWYQQSLDQGLQFLIQYYNGEERAKGNILERFSAQQFPDLHSELNLSSLELGDSALYFCASSDAGNNYGYTFGSGTRLTVV.

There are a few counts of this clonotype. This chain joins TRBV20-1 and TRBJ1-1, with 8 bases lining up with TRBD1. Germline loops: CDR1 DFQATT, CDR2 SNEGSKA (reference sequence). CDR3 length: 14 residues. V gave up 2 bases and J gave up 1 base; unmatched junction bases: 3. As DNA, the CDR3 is TGCAGTGCTAGAACAGGGGGGGGGAACACTGAAGCTTTCTTT. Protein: CSARTGGGNTEAFF.

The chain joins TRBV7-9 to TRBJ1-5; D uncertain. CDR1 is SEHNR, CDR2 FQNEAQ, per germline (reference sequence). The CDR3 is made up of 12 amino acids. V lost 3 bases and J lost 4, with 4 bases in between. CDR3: CASSFQNQPQHF. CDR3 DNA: TGTGCCAGCAGCTTCCAGAATCAGCCCCAGCATTTT.

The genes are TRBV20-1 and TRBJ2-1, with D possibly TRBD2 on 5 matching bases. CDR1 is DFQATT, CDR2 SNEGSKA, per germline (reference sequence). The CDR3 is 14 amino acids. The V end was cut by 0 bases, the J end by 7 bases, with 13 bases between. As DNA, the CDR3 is TGCAGTGCTAGAGATTGGGCGGAGGCAAATGAGCAGTTCTTC. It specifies CSARDWAEANEQFF.

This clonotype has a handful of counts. CDR3 DNA: TGTGCCAGCAGCGTAGCGACTAGCGGGTTACAGGCAGATACGCAGTATTTT. Translation: CASSVATSGLQADTQYF. V and J are TRBV9 and TRBJ2-3; TRBD2 agrees at 10 bases. V was pared by 0 bases and J by 4 bases, with 8 bases of the junction left unmatched. The CDR3 has 17 residues. Germline V gives CDR1 SGDLS, CDR2 YYNGEE.

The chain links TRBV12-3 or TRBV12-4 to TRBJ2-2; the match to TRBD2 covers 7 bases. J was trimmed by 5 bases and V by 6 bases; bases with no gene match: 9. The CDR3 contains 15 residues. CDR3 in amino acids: CASRVGLAETGELFF. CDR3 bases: TGTGCCAGCAGGGTTGGGCTAGCGGAAACCGGGGAGCTGTTTTTT.

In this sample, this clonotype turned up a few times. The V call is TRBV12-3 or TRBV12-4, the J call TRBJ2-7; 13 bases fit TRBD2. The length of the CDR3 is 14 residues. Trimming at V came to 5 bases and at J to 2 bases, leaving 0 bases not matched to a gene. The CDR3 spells CASSTSGRAYEQYF. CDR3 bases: TGTGCCAGCAGTACTAGCGGGAGGGCCTACGAGCAGTACTTC.

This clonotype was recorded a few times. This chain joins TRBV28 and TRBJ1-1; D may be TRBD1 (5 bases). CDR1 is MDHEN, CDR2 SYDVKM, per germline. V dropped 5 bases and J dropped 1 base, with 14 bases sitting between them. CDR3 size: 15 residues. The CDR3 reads CASSPTQGKNTEAFF. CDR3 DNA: TGTGCCAGCAGTCCGACCCAGGGTAAGAACACTGAAGCTTTCTTT.